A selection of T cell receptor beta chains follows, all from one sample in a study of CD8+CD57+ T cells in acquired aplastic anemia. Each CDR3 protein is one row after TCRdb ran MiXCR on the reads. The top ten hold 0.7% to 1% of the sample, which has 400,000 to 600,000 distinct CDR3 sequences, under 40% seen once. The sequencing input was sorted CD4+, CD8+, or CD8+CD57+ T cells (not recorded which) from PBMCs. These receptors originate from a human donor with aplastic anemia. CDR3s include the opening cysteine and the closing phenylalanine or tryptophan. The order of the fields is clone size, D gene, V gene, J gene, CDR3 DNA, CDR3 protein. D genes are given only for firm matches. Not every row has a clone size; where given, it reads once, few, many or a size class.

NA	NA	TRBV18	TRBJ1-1	TGTGCCAGCTCACCAGCCAGTGAGAACACTGAAGCTTTCTTT	CASSPASENTEAFF
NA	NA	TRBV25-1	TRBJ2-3	TGTGCCAGCAGCGACAACTCGCCGTCCACAGATACGCAGTATTTT	CASSDNSPSTDTQYF
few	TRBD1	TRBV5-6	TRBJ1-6	TGTGCCCGCAGCACTGAGGGGACAGGATACTCACCCCTCCACTTT	CARSTEGTGYSPLHF
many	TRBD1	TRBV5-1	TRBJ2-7	TGCGCCAGCAGCTTGGCCGGGACAGGGCTCCACGAGCAGTACTTC	CASSLAGTGLHEQYF
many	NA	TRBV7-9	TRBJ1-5	TGTGCCAGCAGCTTTTGGGGGGATAATCAGCCCCAGCATTTT	CASSFWGDNQPQHF
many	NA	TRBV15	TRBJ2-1	TGTGCCACCAGCAGAGATGCCGGGACAGAGCAGTTCTTC	CATSRDAGTEQFF
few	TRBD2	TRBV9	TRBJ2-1	TGTGCCAGCAGGATAGCGGGAGTGGACTACAATGAGCAGTTCTTC	CASRIAGVDYNEQFF
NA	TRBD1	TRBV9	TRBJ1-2	TGTGCCAGCAGCGTAGCGGGTCAGGGGGCTTCTCGGGGCGGCTACACCTTC	CASSVAGQGASRGGYTF
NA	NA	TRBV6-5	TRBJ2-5	TGTGCCAGCAGCTACGAGACGGAGTTTGGGACCCAGTACTTC	CASSYETEFGTQYF
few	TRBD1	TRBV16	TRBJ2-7	TGTGCCAGCAGCCAATCGTTTGGGACAGGGAGGGACTGGGGCTCCTACGAGCAGTACTTC	CASSQSFGTGRDWGSYEQYF
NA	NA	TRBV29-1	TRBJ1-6	TGCAGCGTCCTAGCGGGAGGGTCACCCCTCCACTTT	CSVLAGGSPLHF
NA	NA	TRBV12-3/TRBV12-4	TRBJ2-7	TGTGCCAGCAGTTTAGCGGGATCAGCCTACGAGCAGTACTTC	CASSLAGSAYEQYF
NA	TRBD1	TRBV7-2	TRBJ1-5	TGTGCCAGCAGGGAAACAGGGGGCGATCAGCCCCAGCATTTT	CASRETGGDQPQHF
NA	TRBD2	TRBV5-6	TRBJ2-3	TGTGCCAGCAGCGTCACGGGGGCGGGGGGGACAGATACGCAGTATTTT	CASSVTGAGGTDTQYF
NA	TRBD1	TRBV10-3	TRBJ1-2	TGTGCCATCAGTGCCGGGAGGACGGGACAGGATAACTATGGCTACACCTTC	CAISAGRTGQDNYGYTF
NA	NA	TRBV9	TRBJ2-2	TGTGCCAGCAGACTAGACGGGTACACCGGGGAGCTGTTTTTT	CASRLDGYTGELFF
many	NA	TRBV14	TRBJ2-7	TGTGCCAGCAGCCAGGTCAGCAGGGTAATTTACGAGCAGTACTTC	CASSQVSRVIYEQYF
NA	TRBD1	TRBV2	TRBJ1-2	TGTGCCAGCAGTGAAGAGGGGGCCGTCTTAGGTTACGCCTTC	CASSEEGAVLGYAF
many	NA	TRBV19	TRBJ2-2	TGTGCCAGTATAACGGGGCCAGGGACCGGGGAGCTGTTTTTT	CASITGPGTGELFF
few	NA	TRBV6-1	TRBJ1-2	TGTGCCAGCAGTGGGTCTTGGTATGGCTACACCTTC	CASSGSWYGYTF
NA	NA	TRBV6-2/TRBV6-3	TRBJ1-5	TGTGCCAGCAGGGCAACCGGTTGGTGGCAGCCCCAGCATTTT	CASRATGWWQPQHF
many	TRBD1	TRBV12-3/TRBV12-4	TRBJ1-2	TGTGCCAGCAGCTGGGGACAGGGCCCCTTTGGCTACACCTTC	CASSWGQGPFGYTF
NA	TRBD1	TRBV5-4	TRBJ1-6	TGTGCCAGCAGCGGGGGGGGGACAGATGCTTCACCCCTCCACTTT	CASSGGGTDASPLHF
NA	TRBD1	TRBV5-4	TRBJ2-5	TGTGCCAGCAGCGACGGGACAGAAGAGACCCAGTACTTC	CASSDGTEETQYF
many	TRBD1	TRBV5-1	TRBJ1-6	TGCGCCAGCAGCAAAGGACAGGGAAATTCACCCCTCCACTTT	CASSKGQGNSPLHF
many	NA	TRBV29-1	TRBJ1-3	TGCAGCGTTGATGAGGGGGGCACTGGAAACACCATATATTTT	CSVDEGGTGNTIYF
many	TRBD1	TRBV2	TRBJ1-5	TGTGCCAGCAGACTCGGACAGGATCAGCCCCAGCATTTT	CASRLGQDQPQHF
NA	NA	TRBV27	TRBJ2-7	TGTGCCAGCCTCTACGAGCAGTACTTC	CASLYEQYF
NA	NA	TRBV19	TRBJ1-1	TGTGCCAGTAGTATCTCCCAGCTCCTGTGGACTGAAGCTTTCTTT	CASSISQLLWTEAFF
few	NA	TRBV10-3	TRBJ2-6	TGTGCCAGCAGCCGACGGACGGGCTCTGGGGCCAACGTCCTGACTTTC	CASSRRTGSGANVLTF
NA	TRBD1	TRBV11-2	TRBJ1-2	TGTGCCAGCAGCTTAGGGACAGGGGGCTCCTACCAGTGGGGCTACGCCTTC	CASSLGTGGSYQWGYAF
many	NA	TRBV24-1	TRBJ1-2	TGTGCCACCAGTGATCAAACCTATGGCTACACCTTC	CATSDQTYGYTF